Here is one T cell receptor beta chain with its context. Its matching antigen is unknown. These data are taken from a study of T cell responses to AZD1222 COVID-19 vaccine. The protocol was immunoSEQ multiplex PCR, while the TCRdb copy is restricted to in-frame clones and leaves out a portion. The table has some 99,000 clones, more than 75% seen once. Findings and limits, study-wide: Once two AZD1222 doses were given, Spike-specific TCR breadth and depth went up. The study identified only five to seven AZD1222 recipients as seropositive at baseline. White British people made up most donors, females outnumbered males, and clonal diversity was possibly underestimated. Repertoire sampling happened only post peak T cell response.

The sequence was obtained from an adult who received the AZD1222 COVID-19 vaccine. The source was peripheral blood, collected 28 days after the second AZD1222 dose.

The CDR3 sequence: CASSLWGRGSYNEQFF. CDR3 sequence (DNA): TGTGCCAGCAGTTTATGGGGCAGGGGCTCCTACAATGAGCAGTTCTTC. The chain combines TRBV27 with TRBJ2-1; possibly TRBD1 for D (6 bases). Between the trimmed V and J ends, which lost 1 base and 0 bases, there was a span of 10 bases. This CDR3 spans 16 amino acids. CDR1 and CDR2 from the germline V gene are MNHEY and SMNVEV (reference sequence).